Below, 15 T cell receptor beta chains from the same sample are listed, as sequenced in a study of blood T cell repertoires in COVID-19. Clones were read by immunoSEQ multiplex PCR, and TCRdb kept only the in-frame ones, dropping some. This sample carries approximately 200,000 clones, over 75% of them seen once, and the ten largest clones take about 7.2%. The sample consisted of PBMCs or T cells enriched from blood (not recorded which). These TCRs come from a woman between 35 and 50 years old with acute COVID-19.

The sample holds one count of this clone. The CDR3 loop reads CASSEIAGSNEQFF. The CDR3 DNA reads TGCGCCAGCAGTGAGATAGCGGGTAGCAATGAGCAGTTCTTC. This chain links TRBV10-1 with TRBJ2-1; 7 nucleotides align to TRBD2. Germline loops: CDR1 WNHNN, CDR2 SYGVQD (reference sequence). This CDR3 is built from 14 residues. The junction had 4 bases not matched to a gene; V was cut back by 2 bases and J by 6 bases.

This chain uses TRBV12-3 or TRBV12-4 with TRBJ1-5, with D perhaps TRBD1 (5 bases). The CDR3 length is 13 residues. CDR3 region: CASRARDYQPQHF. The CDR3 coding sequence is TGTGCGAGCCGGGCCAGGGATTATCAGCCCCAGCATTTT.

CDR3 sequence reads: CAWSVLATDTQYF. The CDR3 bases are TGTGCCTGGAGTGTACTAGCCACAGATACGCAGTATTTT. The V gene is TRBV30, the J gene TRBJ2-3; a weak D match, TRBD2 (6 bases). Trimming removed 0 bases from V and 2 bases from J, with 6 bases in between. This CDR3 contains 13 residues. Looked up from germline, CDR1 is GTSNPN and CDR2 is SVGIG (reference sequence).

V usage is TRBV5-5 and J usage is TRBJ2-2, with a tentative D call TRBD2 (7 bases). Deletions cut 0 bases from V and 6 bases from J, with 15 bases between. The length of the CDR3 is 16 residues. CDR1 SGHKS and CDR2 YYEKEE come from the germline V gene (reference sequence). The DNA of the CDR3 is TGTGCCAGCAGCTTGGAACGGGGGGCGAGTCCCGGGGAGCTGTTTTTT. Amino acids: CASSLERGASPGELFF. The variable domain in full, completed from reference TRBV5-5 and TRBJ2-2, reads DAGVTQSPTHLIKTRGQQVTLRCSPISGHKSVSWYQQVLGQGPQFIFQYYEKEERGRGNFPDRFSARQFPNYSSELNVNALLLGDSALYLCASSLERGASPGELFFGEGSRLTVL.

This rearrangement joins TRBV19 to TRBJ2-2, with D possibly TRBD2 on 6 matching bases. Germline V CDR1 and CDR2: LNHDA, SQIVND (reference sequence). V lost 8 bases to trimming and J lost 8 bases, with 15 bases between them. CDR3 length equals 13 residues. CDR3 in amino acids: CASSTSLSGELFF. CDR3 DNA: TGTGCCAGTTCTACTAGCTTATCGGGGGAGCTGTTTTTT.

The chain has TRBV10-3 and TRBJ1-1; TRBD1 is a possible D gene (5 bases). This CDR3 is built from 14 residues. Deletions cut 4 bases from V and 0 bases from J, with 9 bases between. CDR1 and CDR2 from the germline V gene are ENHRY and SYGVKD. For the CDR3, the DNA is TGTGCCATCAGTGGTCAGGGCCTGAACACTGAAGCTTTCTTT. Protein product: CAISGQGLNTEAFF.

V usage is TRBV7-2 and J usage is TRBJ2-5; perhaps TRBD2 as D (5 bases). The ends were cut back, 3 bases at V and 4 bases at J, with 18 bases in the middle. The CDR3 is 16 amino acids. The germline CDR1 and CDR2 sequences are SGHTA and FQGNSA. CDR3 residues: CASSLGNGNPGETQYF. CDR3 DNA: TGTGCCAGCAGCTTGGGGAACGGGAACCCCGGAGAGACCCAGTACTTC.

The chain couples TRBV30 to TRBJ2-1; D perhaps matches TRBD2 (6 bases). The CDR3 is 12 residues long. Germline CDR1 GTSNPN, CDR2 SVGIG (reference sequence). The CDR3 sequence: CAGRTPLNEQFF. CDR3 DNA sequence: TGTGCTGGGAGGACTCCTTTGAATGAGCAGTTCTTC. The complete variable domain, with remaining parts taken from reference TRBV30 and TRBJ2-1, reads SQTIHQWPATLVQPVGSPLSLECTVEGTSNPNLYWYRQAAGRGLQLLFYSVGIGQISSEVPQNLSASRPQDRQFILSSKKLLLSDSGFYLCAGRTPLNEQFFGPGTRLTVL.

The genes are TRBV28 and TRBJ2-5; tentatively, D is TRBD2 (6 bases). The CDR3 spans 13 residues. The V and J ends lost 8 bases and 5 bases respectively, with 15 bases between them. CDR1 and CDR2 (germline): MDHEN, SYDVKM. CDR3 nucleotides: TGTGCCAGCCTACCTGGGGGGTTGGAGACCCAGTACTTC. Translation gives CASLPGGLETQYF.

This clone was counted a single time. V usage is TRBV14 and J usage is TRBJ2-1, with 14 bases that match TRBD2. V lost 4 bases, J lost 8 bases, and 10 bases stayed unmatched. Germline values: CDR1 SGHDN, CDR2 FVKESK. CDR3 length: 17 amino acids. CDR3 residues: CASSRPKPGLAGDEQFF. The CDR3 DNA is TGTGCCAGCAGCCGACCAAAACCGGGACTAGCGGGAGATGAGCAGTTCTTC.

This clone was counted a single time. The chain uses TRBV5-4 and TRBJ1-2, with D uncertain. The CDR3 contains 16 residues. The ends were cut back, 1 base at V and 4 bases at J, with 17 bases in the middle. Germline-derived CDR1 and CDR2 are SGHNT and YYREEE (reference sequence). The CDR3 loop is CASSLYGRKNPYGYTF. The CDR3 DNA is TGTGCCAGCAGCTTGTATGGCAGAAAGAACCCCTATGGCTACACCTTC.

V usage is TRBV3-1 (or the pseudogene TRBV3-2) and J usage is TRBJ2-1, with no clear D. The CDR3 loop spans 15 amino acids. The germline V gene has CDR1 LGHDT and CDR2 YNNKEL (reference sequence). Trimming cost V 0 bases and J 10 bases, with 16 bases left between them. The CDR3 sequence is CASSQEVLQDGEQFF. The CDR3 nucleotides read TGTGCCAGCAGCCAAGAGGTCCTGCAGGATGGGGAGCAGTTCTTC.

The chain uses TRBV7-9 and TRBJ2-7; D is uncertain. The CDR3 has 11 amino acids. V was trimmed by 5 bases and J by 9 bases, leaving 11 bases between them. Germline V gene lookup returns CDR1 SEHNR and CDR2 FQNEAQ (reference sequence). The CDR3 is CASSDGSGQYF. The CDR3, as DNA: TGTGCCAGCAGCGATGGTAGTGGGCAGTACTTC.

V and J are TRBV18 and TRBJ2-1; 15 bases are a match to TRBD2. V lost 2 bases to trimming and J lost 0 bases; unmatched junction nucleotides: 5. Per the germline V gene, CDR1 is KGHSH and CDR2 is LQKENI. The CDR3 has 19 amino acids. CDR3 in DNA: TGTGCCAGCTCACCAGGACTAGCGGGGGGGCCCAGCTCCTACAATGAGCAGTTCTTC. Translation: CASSPGLAGGPSSYNEQFF.

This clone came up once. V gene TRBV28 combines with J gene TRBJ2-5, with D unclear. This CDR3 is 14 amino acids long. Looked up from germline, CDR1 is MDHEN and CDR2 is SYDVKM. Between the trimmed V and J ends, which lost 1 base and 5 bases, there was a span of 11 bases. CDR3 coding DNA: TGTGCCAGCAGTTTATCTCTCCCGTCGGAGACCCAGTACTTC. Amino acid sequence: CASSLSLPSETQYF.